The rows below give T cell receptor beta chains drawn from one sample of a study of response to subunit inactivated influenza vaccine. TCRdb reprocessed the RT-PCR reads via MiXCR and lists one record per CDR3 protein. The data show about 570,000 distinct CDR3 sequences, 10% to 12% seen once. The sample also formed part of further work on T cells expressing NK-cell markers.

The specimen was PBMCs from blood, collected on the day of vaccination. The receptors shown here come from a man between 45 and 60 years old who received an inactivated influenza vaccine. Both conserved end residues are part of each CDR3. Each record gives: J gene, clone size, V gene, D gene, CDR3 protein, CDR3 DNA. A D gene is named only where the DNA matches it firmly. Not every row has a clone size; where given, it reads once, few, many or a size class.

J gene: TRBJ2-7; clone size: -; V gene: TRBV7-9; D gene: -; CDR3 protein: CASSLEGIHEQYF; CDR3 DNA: TGTGCCAGCAGCTTAGAAGGGATCCACGAGCAGTACTTC
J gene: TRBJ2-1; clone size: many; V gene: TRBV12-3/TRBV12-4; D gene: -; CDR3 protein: CASSPTGSSYNEQFF; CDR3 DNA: TGTGCCAGCAGCCCCACCGGGAGCTCCTACAATGAGCAGTTCTTC
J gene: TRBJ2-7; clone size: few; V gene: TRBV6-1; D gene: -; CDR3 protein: CASSEGSVGASYEQYF; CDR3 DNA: TGTGCCAGCAGTGAAGGATCTGTGGGGGCCTCCTACGAGCAGTACTTC
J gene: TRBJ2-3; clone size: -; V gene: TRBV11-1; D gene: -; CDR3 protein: CASSSNQGPRLRTDTQYF; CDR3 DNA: TGTGCCAGCAGCTCAAACCAAGGGCCCCGTCTCCGCACAGATACGCAGTATTTT
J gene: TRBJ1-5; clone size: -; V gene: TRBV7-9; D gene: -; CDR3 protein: CASSLASSSGKQPQHF; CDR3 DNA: TGTGCCAGCAGCTTAGCGTCGTCGTCGGGGAAGCAGCCCCAGCATTTT
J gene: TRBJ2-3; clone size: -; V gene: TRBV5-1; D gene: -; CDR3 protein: CASSRRGTSSTDTQYF; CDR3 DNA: TGCGCCAGCAGCCGGAGGGGAACCTCTAGCACAGATACGCAGTATTTT
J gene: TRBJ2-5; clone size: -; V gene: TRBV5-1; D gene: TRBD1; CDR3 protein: CASSWDWDRTETQYF; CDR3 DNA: TGCGCCAGCAGCTGGGACTGGGACAGGACAGAGACCCAGTACTTC
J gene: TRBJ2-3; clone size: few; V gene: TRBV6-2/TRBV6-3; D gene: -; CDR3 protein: CASSYGWHTQYF; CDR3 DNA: TGTGCCAGCAGTTACGGGTGGCATACGCAGTATTTT
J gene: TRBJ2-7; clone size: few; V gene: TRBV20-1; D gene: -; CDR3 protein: CSALGGLYEQYF; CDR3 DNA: TGCAGTGCTCTGGGGGGTCTCTACGAGCAGTACTTC
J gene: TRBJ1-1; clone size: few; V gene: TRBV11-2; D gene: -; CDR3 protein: CASSTKTNGVTEAFF; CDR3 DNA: TGTGCCAGCAGCACTAAGACAAATGGGGTCACTGAAGCTTTCTTT
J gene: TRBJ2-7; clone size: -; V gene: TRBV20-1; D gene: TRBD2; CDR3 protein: CSAMRGLAYSYEQYF; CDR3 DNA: TGCAGTGCTATGAGGGGACTAGCATACTCCTACGAGCAGTACTTC
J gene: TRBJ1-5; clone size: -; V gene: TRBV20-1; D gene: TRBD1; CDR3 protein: CSASPGTVNQPQHF; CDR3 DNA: TGCAGTGCTAGCCCTGGGACAGTAAATCAGCCCCAGCATTTT
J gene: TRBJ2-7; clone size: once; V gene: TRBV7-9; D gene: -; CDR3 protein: CASNNRESSYEQYF; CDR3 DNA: TGTGCCAGCAACAACAGGGAAAGCTCCTACGAGCAGTACTTC
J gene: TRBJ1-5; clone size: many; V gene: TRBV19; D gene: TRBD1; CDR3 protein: CASSKTGIKYQPQHF; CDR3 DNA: TGTGCCAGTAGTAAGACAGGGATTAAATATCAGCCCCAGCATTTT
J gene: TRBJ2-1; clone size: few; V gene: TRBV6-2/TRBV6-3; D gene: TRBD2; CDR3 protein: CASSYPGGSGVSYNEQFF; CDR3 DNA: TGTGCCAGCAGTTACCCCGGCGGTAGCGGGGTCTCCTACAATGAGCAGTTCTTC
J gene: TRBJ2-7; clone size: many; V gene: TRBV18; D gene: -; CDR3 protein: CASSPVQSSYEQYF; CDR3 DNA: TGTGCCAGCTCACCGGTCCAGAGCTCCTACGAGCAGTACTTC
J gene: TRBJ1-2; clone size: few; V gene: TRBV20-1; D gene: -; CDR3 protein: CSARDLGRPGGGYTF; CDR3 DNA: TGCAGTGCTAGAGATCTCGGGCGGCCGGGGGGGGGCTACACCTTC
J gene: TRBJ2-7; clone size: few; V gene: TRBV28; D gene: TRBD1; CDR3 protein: CASSLPITGQGAYEQYF; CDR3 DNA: TGTGCCAGCAGTTTACCTATAACCGGACAGGGGGCATACGAGCAGTACTTC
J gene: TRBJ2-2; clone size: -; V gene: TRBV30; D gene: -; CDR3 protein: CAWRARGANTGELFF; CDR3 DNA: TGTGCCTGGAGGGCAAGGGGGGCGAACACCGGGGAGCTGTTTTTT
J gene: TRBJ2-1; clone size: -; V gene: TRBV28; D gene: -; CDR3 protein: CASSLGQTGGYNEQFF; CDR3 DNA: TGTGCCAGCAGTTTAGGGCAAACCGGCGGATACAATGAGCAGTTCTTC
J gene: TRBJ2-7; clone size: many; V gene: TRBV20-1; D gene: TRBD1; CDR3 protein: CSARDVTGDLYEQYF; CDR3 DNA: TGCAGTGCTAGAGATGTTACAGGGGACCTCTACGAGCAGTACTTC
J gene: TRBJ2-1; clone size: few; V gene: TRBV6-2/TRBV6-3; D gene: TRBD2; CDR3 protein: CASRTSGGTNEQFF; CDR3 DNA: TGTGCCAGCAGAACTAGCGGGGGAACAAATGAGCAGTTCTTC
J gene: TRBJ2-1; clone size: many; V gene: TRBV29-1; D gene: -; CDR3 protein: CSVEVGRRNEQFF; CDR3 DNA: TGCAGCGTTGAAGTAGGTAGGCGCAATGAGCAGTTCTTC
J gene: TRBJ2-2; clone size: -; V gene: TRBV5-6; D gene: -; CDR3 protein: CASSFVGLGTGELFF; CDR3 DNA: TGTGCCAGCAGCTTCGTAGGGTTGGGCACCGGGGAGCTGTTTTTT
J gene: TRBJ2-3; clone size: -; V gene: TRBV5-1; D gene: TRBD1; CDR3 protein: CASSLEGTGGWADTQYF; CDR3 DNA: TGCGCCAGCAGCTTGGAGGGGACAGGGGGTTGGGCAGATACGCAGTATTTT
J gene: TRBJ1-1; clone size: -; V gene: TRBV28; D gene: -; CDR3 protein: CASKSNHMNAFF; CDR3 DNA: TGTGCCAGCAAGTCCAATCACATGAACGCTTTCTTT
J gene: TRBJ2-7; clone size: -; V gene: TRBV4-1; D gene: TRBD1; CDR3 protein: CASSPQGTRSYEQYF; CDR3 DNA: TGCGCCAGCAGTCCACAGGGGACCCGCTCCTACGAGCAGTACTTC
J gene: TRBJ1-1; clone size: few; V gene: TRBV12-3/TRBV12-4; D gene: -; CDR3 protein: CASSLGPSGTTEAFF; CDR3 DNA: TGTGCCAGCAGCCTCGGGCCCTCCGGGACTACTGAAGCTTTCTTT
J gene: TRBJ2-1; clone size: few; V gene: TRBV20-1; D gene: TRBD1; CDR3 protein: CSASQTRQGQFF; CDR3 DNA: TGCAGTGCTAGTCAAACCCGACAGGGGCAGTTCTTC
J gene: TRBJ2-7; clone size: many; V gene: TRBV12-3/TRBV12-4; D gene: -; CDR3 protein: CASSFRYEQYF; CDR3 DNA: TGTGCCAGCAGTTTCCGGTACGAGCAGTACTTC
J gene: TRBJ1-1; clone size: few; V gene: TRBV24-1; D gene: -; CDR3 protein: CATSDSLLTEAFF; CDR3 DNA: TGTGCCACCAGTGACTCACTGCTCACTGAAGCTTTCTTT
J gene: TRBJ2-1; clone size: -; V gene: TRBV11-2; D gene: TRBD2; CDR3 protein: CASSFRLAGGSSYNEQFF; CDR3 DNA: TGTGCCAGCAGCTTTAGACTAGCGGGGGGGAGCTCCTACAATGAGCAGTTCTTC
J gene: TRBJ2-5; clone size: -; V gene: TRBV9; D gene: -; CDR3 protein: CASSVLAEYQETQYF; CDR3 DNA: TGTGCCAGCAGCGTGTTAGCGGAGTACCAAGAGACCCAGTACTTC
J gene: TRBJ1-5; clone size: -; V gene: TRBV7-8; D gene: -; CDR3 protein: CASSSDTVQPQHF; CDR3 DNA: TGTGCCAGCAGCTCGGATACTGTACAGCCCCAGCATTTT
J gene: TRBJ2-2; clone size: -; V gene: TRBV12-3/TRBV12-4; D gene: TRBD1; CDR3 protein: CASSRQGDDTGELFF; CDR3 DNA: TGTGCCAGCAGCCGACAGGGGGACGACACCGGGGAGCTGTTTTTT
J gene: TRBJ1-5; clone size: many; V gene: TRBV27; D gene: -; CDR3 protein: CASSPVGGNQPQHF; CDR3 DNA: TGTGCCAGCAGTCCCGTCGGGGGCAATCAGCCCCAGCATTTT
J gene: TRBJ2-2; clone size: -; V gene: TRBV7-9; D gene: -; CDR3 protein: CALGYGQAASTGELFF; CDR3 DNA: TGTGCCCTGGGATATGGCCAGGCGGCTTCGACCGGGGAGCTGTTTTTT
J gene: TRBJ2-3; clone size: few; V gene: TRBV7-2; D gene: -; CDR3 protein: CASSLSWGEGSAIF; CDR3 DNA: -
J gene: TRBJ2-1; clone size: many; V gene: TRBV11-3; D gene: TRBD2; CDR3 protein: CASSLGGDPSYNEQFF; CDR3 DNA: TGTGCCAGCAGCTTGGGAGGGGATCCCTCCTACAATGAGCAGTTCTTC
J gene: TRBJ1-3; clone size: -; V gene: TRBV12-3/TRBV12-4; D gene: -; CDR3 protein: CASSRFVGSGNTIYF; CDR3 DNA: TGTGCCAGCAGCCGGTTCGTGGGCTCTGGAAACACCATATATTTT
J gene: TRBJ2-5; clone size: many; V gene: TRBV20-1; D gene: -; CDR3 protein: CSGRTTQETQYF; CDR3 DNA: TGCAGTGGGAGGACTACACAAGAGACCCAGTACTTC
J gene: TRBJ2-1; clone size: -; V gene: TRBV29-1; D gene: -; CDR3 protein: CSVKGQNEQFF; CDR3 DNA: TGCAGCGTTAAAGGTCAAAATGAGCAGTTCTTC
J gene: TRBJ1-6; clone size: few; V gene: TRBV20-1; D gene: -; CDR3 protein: CSARVRTNTYNSPLHF; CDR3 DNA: TGCAGTGCTAGAGTGAGGACTAATACCTATAATTCACCCCTCCACTTT
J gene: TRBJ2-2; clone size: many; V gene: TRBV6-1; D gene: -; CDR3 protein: CASRKGQNTGELFF; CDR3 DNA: TGTGCCAGCAGGAAAGGACAGAACACCGGGGAGCTGTTTTTT
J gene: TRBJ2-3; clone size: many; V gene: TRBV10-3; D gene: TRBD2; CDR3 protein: CAIRASGGASDTQYF; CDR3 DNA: TGTGCCATCAGGGCTAGCGGGGGGGCCTCAGATACGCAGTATTTT
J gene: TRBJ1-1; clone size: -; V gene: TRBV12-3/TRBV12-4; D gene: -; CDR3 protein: CASSRGPINTEAFF; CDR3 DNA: TGTGCCAGCAGCCGGGGTCCCATAAACACTGAAGCTTTCTTT
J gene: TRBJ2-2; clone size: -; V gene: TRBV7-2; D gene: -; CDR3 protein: CASSLQENTGELFF; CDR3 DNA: TGTGCCAGCAGCCTACAGGAAAACACCGGGGAGCTGTTTTTT
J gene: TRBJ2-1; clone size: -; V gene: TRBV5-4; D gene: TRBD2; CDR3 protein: CACSLPIAGVNEQFF; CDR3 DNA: TGTGCCTGCAGCTTGCCTATAGCGGGAGTTAATGAGCAGTTCTTC